The clone carrying this T cell receptor beta chain was recorded many times. The sample originates from a study of regulatory T cells in long-lasting Graves disease. V lost 2 bases, J lost 6 bases, and 22 bases lay in between. Germline loops: CDR1 MNHEY, CDR2 SVGEGT. The length of the CDR3 is 17 residues. Library construction for TCR beta used iRepertoire HTBI primers and Arm-PCR of CDR3 regions. TCRdb reanalysed the multiplex PCR reads using MiXCR and keeps one entry per CDR3 protein. The profile covers some 500,000 distinct CDR3 sequences, with about 16% appearing a single time and 20% to 30% taken by the ten largest. Time point noted: newly diagnosed GD, antithyroid drugs for less than 3 months. PBMC RNA served as the TCR library source. These records were also assigned to another study, of T cells in Graves' hyperthyroidism and ophthalmopathy.

Sequenced material: peripheral blood mononuclear cells (PBMCs), taken at new diagnosis, from a patient treated with antithyroid drugs. The TCR was taken from a woman aged 35 to 59 with Graves disease. The chain joins TRBV6-2 or TRBV6-3 to TRBJ2-5; TRBD1 might be the D (5 bases). CDR3 coding DNA: TGTGCCAGCAGTTACCGGACACCCGTCCCCGCGTTGCAGACCCAGTACTTC. Translated: CASSYRTPVPALQTQYF.